This paragraph reports one T cell receptor (beta chain). These data belong to a study of blood T cell repertoires in COVID-19. As for the study in general: There were acute and convalescent COVID-19 samples, and they came from the United States, Italy and Spain. The cDNA or gDNA used as material had been derived from T cells, B-cell-depleted T cells, or PBMCs.

As originally analysed: Amplifying reference gene primers gave estimates of nucleated cell counts. Assay used: immunoSEQ multiplex PCR; TCRdb lists only in-frame clones, some missing. The V and J calls and the clone size are those of that table, but D and trimming were determined from the DNA. The table includes 300,000 to 350,000 clones, about nine tenths detected once. Participants spanned ages roughly 18 to 90 years and resided in 20 to 30 US areas. Specimen: PBMCs or T cells enriched from blood (not recorded which). The sequence derives from a young woman who had been exposed to COVID-19.

In DNA form, the CDR3 reads TGCAGCGATACACTAGGGACAAGAGCTTTCTTT. It translates to CSDTLGTRAFF. The chain employs TRBV29-1 and TRBJ1-1; tentatively, D is TRBD1 (6 bases). Germline CDR1 and CDR2: SQVTM and ANQGSEA. The CDR3 spans 11 residues. With 7 bases removed from V and 10 bases from J, the gap between germline ends came to 16 bases.